The next 2 T cell receptor beta chains were all read from a single sample in a study of response to subunit inactivated influenza vaccine. TCRdb itself ran the RT-PCR reads through MiXCR, one entry per CDR3 protein. This sample has about 190,000 distinct CDR3 sequences; 13% to 15% occur once, and the top ten carry 20% to 30%. The input for sequencing was CD8+ T cells sorted from PBMCs, taken 4 to 6 days after vaccination. The source is a man aged 50 to 59 who received an inactivated influenza vaccine.

This clonotype was observed a handful of times. The chain links TRBV5-6 to TRBJ1-1; D is undetermined. V was cut by 4 bases and J by 6 bases, with 16 bases left in between. The V gene's germline CDR1 is SGHDT and CDR2 YYEEEE. The CDR3 spans 14 residues. The CDR3: CASSPSSQRAEAFF. The CDR3 DNA sequence: TGTGCCAGCAGCCCTTCCTCGCAAAGGGCTGAAGCTTTCTTT.

The chain links TRBV25-1 to TRBJ2-6; the match to TRBD1 covers 9 bases. V trimming: 11 bases; J trimming: 3 bases; junction bases outside the gene matches: 8. Looked up from germline, CDR1 is MGHDK and CDR2 is SYGVNS. The CDR3 is 15 residues long. CDR3 DNA: TGTGCCTCCCGGGACAGGGAAATTGGGGCCAACGTCCTGACTTTC. Its protein is CASRDREIGANVLTF.